This TCR beta chain was documented in a study of T-cell memory formation after mild COVID-19. Overall study findings and caveats: Contracting CD4+ clones were located mainly in CM and EM, and CD8+ clones in EMRA. Pre-infection memory carried some responding clones, suggesting that cross-reactive memory joined.

The CDR3 covers 17 residues. The germline gives CDR1 PRHDT, CDR2 FYEKMQ (reference sequence). Unmatched junction bases numbered 11, after V lost 0 bases and J lost 4 bases. The TCR alpha and TCR beta cDNA libraries, bearing sample barcodes and UMIs, were generated by 5'RACE using constant-segment primers. Each CDR3 protein is one row after TCRdb ran MiXCR on the 5' RACE reads. The sample contains about 320,000 distinct CDR3 sequences, 14% of which appear only once. Comments on this clonotype: What it recognizes is unknown.

The J gene is TRBJ1-2, the V gene TRBV13; TRBD1 agrees at 7 bases. The source material was PBMCs or a T cell subset sorted from them (not recorded which). This receptor was identified in a man younger than 35 who had mild COVID-19 (a few samples of this study predate the infection). Cell type and time point are not known. The CDR3 sequence is CASSLGPEGQTIYGYTF. As DNA, the CDR3 is TGTGCCAGCAGCTTAGGCCCCGAGGGACAGACGATCTATGGCTACACCTTC. The full variable domain, completed using reference TRBV13 and TRBJ1-2, is AAGVIQSPRHLIKEKRETATLKCYPIPRHDTVYWYQQGPGQDPQFLISFYEKMQSDKGSIPDRFSAQQFSDYHSELNMSSLELGDSALYFCASSLGPEGQTIYGYTFGSGTRLTVV.